This T cell receptor beta chain was found in a study of cytomegalovirus exposure and HLA in healthy donors. PCR primers comprised 60 Vbeta and 13 Jbeta primers. TCRdb's copy holds only in-frame clones and misses some; the assay was immunoSEQ multiplex PCR. The sample includes 80,000 to 100,000 clones, roughly 76% of them seen just once. Healthy donors of bone marrow made up the group. Sample: PBMCs. The TCR sequence derives from a female donor in good health and CMV-seronegative.

The CDR3 spells CASSLWIGGENTGELFF. The CDR3, as DNA: TGTGCCAGCAGCTTATGGATAGGAGGAGAAAACACCGGGGAGCTGTTTTTT. The chain has TRBV7-9 and TRBJ2-2, with D perhaps TRBD2 (5 bases). The germline CDR1 and CDR2 sequences are SEHNR and FQNEAQ (reference sequence). The ends were cut back, 2 bases at V and 2 bases at J, with 15 bases in the middle. The CDR3 is 17 residues long.